The sequence of this TCR beta chain was determined in a study of blood T cell repertoires in COVID-19 (dated by TCRdb to the early 2020s). About the full investigation: Samples covering the acute and convalescent phases of COVID-19 were provided by collaborators in the United States, Italy and Spain. The material from the prospective study consisted of cDNA or gDNA derived from T cells, B-cell-depleted T cells, or PBMCs. The samples were drawn from two sources: the first 160 participants of the ongoing ImmuneRACE study, and 1,000 to 1,500 subjects contributed by 6 global collaborators. Subjects who had been exposed to COVID-19, were actively infected with it, or had recovered from it provided the deeply sampled blood TCRbeta repertoires that made up the dataset. Where available, HLA class I and class II types were taken from metadata supplied by the sample provider and were not determined by assay-based typing. A de-identified subject ID, COVID-19 status, age in years and sex were almost always included in the sample metadata. The repertoires were made available in a free public database intended to serve as a resource for research on the immune response to SARS-CoV-2. Here is what the overall study found, with its caveats: How much clinical and demographic metadata was included differed by source and by participant, and the metadata was provided uncurated.

The collaborating institutions used their own protocols to collect whole blood in K2EDTA tubes. For TCRbeta analysis, collaborator samples were shipped as frozen whole blood, as isolated PBMCs, or as DNA extracted from either sample type. As to this clone: The antigen this receptor binds is unknown. No quality values exist for individual bases; no much larger clone is one base distant.

CDR1 and CDR2, looked up from the germline V gene (reference sequence), are GTSNPN and SVGIG. Counted from cysteine to phenylalanine, this CDR3 has 15 amino acids. Just CDR3 DNA is preserved here, 45 bases in frame from base 1. For this chain, trimming is 1 base at the V end and 1 base at the J end, and the number of junction bases without a gene match is 5. TCRbeta CDR3 regions were amplified from genomic DNA using the immunoSEQ Assay, a bias-controlled multiplex PCR. On the authors' methods: Nucleated cell counts per sample were estimated from amplification of reference gene primers within the assay. Sequence reads were collapsed and filtered to measure the absolute abundance of every unique TCRbeta CDR3 rearrangement. For each sample, productive Simpson clonality was calculated by taking the square root of Simpson's diversity index across productive rearrangements. Not all clones reach the TCRdb copy of this immuneACCESS table, which keeps in-frame sequences only. Checked studies attribute under half of the gap to unresolved V genes and leave the rest unexplained. V, J and clone size are those of that table, while D and trimming were read from the DNA. Counted in this sample were around 150,000 clones; about 85% of them appeared once. The ten largest clones capture approximately 0.99% of the sample.

The rearrangement joined TRBV30 to TRBJ1-1; 8 middle bases align to TRBD1. Specimen: peripheral blood. The clonotype was recovered from a man aged 40-55 years with acute or convalescent COVID-19. The CDR3 region reads CAWSATGAGNTEAFF. The bases read TGTGCCTGGAGTGCGACAGGGGCGGGGAACACTGAAGCTTTCTTT.